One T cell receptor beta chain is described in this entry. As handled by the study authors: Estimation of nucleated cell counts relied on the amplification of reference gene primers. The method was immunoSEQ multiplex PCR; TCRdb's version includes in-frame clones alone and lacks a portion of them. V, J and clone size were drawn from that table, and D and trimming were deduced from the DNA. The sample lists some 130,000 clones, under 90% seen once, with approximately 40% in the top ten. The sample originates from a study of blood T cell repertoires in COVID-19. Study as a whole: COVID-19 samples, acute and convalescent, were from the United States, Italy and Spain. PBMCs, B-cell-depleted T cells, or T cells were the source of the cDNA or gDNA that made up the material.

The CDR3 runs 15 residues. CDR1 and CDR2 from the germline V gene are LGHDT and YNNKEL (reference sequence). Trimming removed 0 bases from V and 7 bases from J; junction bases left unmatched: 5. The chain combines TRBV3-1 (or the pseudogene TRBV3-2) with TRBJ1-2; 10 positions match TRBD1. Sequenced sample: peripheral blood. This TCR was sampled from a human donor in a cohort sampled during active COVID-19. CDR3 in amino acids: CASSQDTGTGVGYTF. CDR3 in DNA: TGTGCCAGCAGCCAAGACACCGGGACAGGGGTTGGCTACACCTTC.